This TCR beta chain came from a study of blood T cell repertoires in COVID-19 (dated by TCRdb to about 2020). Study-wide context: The collaborator samples originated in the United States, Italy and Spain and spanned the acute and convalescent phases of COVID-19. The repertoires were made available in a free public database intended to serve as a resource for research on the immune response to SARS-CoV-2. The samples were drawn from two sources: the first 160 participants of the ongoing ImmuneRACE study, and 950 to 1,500 subjects contributed by 6 global collaborators. Where available, HLA class I and class II types were obtained from metadata supplied by the sample provider rather than from assay-based typing. Deeply sampled blood TCRbeta repertoires from subjects exposed to, actively infected with, or recovered from COVID-19 were included in the dataset. The sample metadata nearly always contained a de-identified subject ID, COVID-19 status, age in years and sex. The prospective study material was composed of cDNA or gDNA derived from T cells, B-cell-depleted T cells, or PBMCs. The study at large found these results: How much clinical and demographic metadata was included differed by source and by participant, and the metadata was provided uncurated.

TCRbeta CDR3 regions were amplified from genomic DNA using the immunoSEQ Assay, a bias-controlled multiplex PCR. From the authors' description of their analysis: Nucleated cell counts per sample were estimated from amplification of reference gene primers within the assay. To quantify the absolute abundance of each unique TCRbeta CDR3 rearrangement, sequence reads were collapsed and filtered. For each sample, productive Simpson clonality was calculated as the square root of Simpson's diversity index over productive rearrangements. TCRdb limited this immuneACCESS table to in-frame rearrangements with V and J called. A share of clones is missing; checked studies link under half to unresolved V genes, and the rest is unexplained. For V, J and clone size, that table is used; D and trimming come from the DNA. The sample table records around 190,000 clones; about 88% of these occur just once. The leading ten clones occupy approximately 1.1% of the sample.

Collaborating institutions collected whole blood in K2EDTA tubes following their own protocols. For TCRbeta analysis, collaborators shipped samples as frozen whole blood, isolated PBMCs, or DNA extracted from either of those sample types. In the case of this clone: This clone's antigen is unknown. Relative to the germline gene, one junction end is altered; a read error may explain this.

The CDR3 runs 12 amino acids, cysteine and phenylalanine included. The retained sequence is limited to the CDR3, 36 bases, with the frame set at the first base. For CDR1 and CDR2, the germline V gene (reference sequence) lists GTSNPN and SVGIG. Sequenced input: peripheral blood. This TCR was recovered from a man aged 30-40 years with acute or convalescent COVID-19. This chain joins TRBV30 to TRBJ1-2; the best D guess is TRBD1, with 6 bases matching. The encoded CDR3 is CAWSVGEGVSGF. The nucleotide sequence is given as TGTGCCTGGAGTGTAGGAGAGGGGGTATCCGGTTTC.